The 17 T cell receptor beta chains reported below all come from one sample, sequenced in a study of CD8 T cells in Susac syndrome. The authors reverse transcribed about 0.5 to 1 ug RNA with random hexamers. One entry per CDR3 protein, called by TCRdb with MiXCR from the immunoSEQ multiplex PCR reads. The sample holds approximately 150,000 distinct CDR3 sequences, around 93% seen once. The source material was CD4+ T cells from PBMCs. These receptors were taken from a human donor in good health.

The J gene is TRBJ1-2, the V gene TRBV29-1; possibly TRBD1 for D (5 bases). Germline CDR1 reads SQVTM; CDR2 reads ANQGSEA. V gave up 5 bases and J gave up 3 bases, with 16 bases separating them. This CDR3 is 14 amino acids long. CDR3 sequence (DNA): TGCAGCGTTAAATTCACCCCGGGGGACTATGGCTACACCTTC. Protein sequence: CSVKFTPGDYGYTF.

Here the CDR3 reads CSAYQGDQPQHF. The CDR3 DNA sequence: TGCAGTGCTTATCAAGGCGATCAGCCCCAGCATTTT. V and J are TRBV20-1 and TRBJ1-5; D gene uncertain. Germline V gene data show CDR1 as DFQATT and CDR2 as SNEGSKA (reference sequence). V was trimmed by 5 bases and J by 5 bases, leaving 10 bases between them. CDR3 length: 12 residues.

The chain has TRBV12-3 or TRBV12-4 and TRBJ2-3; 10 bases match TRBD2. With 2 bases clipped from V and 2 bases from J, the junction kept 4 bases outside the gene matches. The CDR3 sequence is 16 residues long. CDR3 DNA: TGTGCCAGCAGTTTATGGCTAGCGGGGGTCACAGATACGCAGTATTTT. Translating it yields CASSLWLAGVTDTQYF.

The chain uses TRBV7-3 and TRBJ2-2, with D possibly TRBD1 on 6 matching bases. The V end lost 4 bases, the J end lost 0 bases, and 9 bases lay between the germline ends. CDR3 size: 15 residues. Germline V gene sequence: CDR1 SGHTA, CDR2 FQGTGA. The CDR3 spells CASSSYRANTGELFF. In DNA form, the CDR3 reads TGTGCCAGCAGCTCCTACAGGGCGAACACCGGGGAGCTGTTTTTT.

The chain combines TRBV2 with TRBJ1-4; possible D gene TRBD1, 6 bases. Germline V gives CDR1 SNHLY, CDR2 FYNNEI. The CDR3 is 14 residues long. Trimming took off 5 bases at V and 4 bases at J, with 11 bases between the two ends. DNA for the CDR3: TGTGCCAGCAGTAAGGGGGGTCTTAATGAAAAACTGTTTTTT. Protein sequence: CASSKGGLNEKLFF.

The chain combines TRBV6-4 with TRBJ2-1; D is possibly TRBD2 (6 bases). The CDR3 is made up of 12 amino acids. V gave up 2 bases and J gave up 12 bases, with 11 bases separating them. CDR1 is MRHNA, CDR2 SNTAGT, per germline. CDR3 sequence: CASSDGTLGQFF. CDR3 nucleotides: TGTGCCAGCAGTGACGGGACTTTAGGGCAGTTCTTC.

The chain uses TRBV5-1 and TRBJ2-3; 8 bases fit TRBD2. CDR1 is SGHRS, CDR2 YFSETQ, per germline. The CDR3 spans 17 residues. With V trimmed by 0 bases and J by 5 bases, 11 bases remained unmatched. The CDR3 DNA reads TGCGCCAGCAGCTTGGCCCGGACGGGGGGGCTTAGAGATACGCAGTATTTT. This translates into CASSLARTGGLRDTQYF.

For the CDR3, the DNA is TGTGCCAGCAGCTTAGGGACTAGACCCTACAATGAGCAGTTCTTC. Protein: CASSLGTRPYNEQFF. The chain has TRBV7-3 and TRBJ2-1; 8 nucleotides match TRBD2. This CDR3 spans 15 amino acids. Germline V CDR1 and CDR2: SGHTA, FQGTGA. The V and J ends lost 2 bases and 2 bases, in that order; junction bases with no gene match: 2.

This clonotype was recorded a few times. This chain uses TRBV6-5 with TRBJ1-3, with D tentatively TRBD1 (5 bases). Germline assignment: CDR1 MNHEY and CDR2 SVGAGI. Trimming removed 0 bases at V and 4 bases at J, with 10 bases between. There are 15 residues in the CDR3. CDR3 in DNA: TGTGCCAGCAGTTACTCGCCCAGGGCCGGAAACACCATATATTTT. Translation gives CASSYSPRAGNTIYF.

This clonotype was seen just once. This chain connects TRBV18 to TRBJ1-1; perhaps TRBD1 as D (6 bases). This CDR3 has 15 residues. Per the germline V gene, CDR1 is KGHSH and CDR2 is LQKENI. The V end was cut by 2 bases, the J end by 1 base, with 11 bases between. The CDR3 region is CASSPKGQKNTEAFF. The CDR3 DNA reads TGTGCCAGCTCACCAAAAGGACAGAAGAACACTGAAGCTTTCTTT.

The chain couples TRBV15 to TRBJ1-1; D gene uncertain. The germline V and J ends were trimmed by 0 bases and 0 bases, with 2 bases remaining between them. The CDR3 consists of 13 residues. CDR1 is LNHNV and CDR2 is YYDKDF in the germline V gene (reference sequence). CDR3 in amino acids: CATSRDVNTEAFF. CDR3 nucleotides: TGTGCCACCAGCAGAGATGTGAACACTGAAGCTTTCTTT.

The chain couples TRBV12-3 or TRBV12-4 to TRBJ1-1; 9 bases are shared with TRBD1. The CDR3 covers 13 residues. The V segment lost 6 bases and the J segment 4 bases; nucleotides outside the gene matches: 3. CDR3 coding DNA: TGTGCCAGCAGGGTGGGACAGGGCACTGAAGCTTTCTTT. It encodes CASRVGQGTEAFF.

V gene TRBV12-3 or TRBV12-4 combines with J gene TRBJ2-5; D ambiguous. V gave up 7 bases and J gave up 4 bases, with 13 bases separating them. CDR3 length equals 13 residues. CDR3 sequence: CASNLNTGETQYF. The DNA for the CDR3 is TGTGCCAGCAATCTTAACACCGGAGAGACCCAGTACTTC.

The chain has TRBV18 and TRBJ1-1, with D perhaps matching TRBD1 (5 bases). This CDR3 has 15 residues. CDR1 is KGHSH, CDR2 LQKENI, per germline. Trimming shortened V by 2 bases and J by 4 bases, and 14 bases separated the two germline ends. The CDR3 sequence: CASSPSGTYFTEAFF. The CDR3 DNA sequence: TGTGCCAGCTCACCATCAGGGACGTACTTCACTGAAGCTTTCTTT. Variable domain in full (rest from reference TRBV18 and TRBJ1-1): NAGVMQNPRHLVRRRGQEARLRCSPMKGHSHVYWYRQLPEEGLKFMVYLQKENIIDESGMPKERFSAEFPKEGPSILRIQQVVRGDSAAYFCASSPSGTYFTEAFFGQGTRLTVV.

The genes are TRBV11-2 and TRBJ1-3; D not resolved. CDR1 is SGHAT and CDR2 is FQNNGV in the germline V gene. The CDR3 extends over 15 amino acids. V shed 3 bases and J shed 0 bases, with 9 bases lying between them. The CDR3 loop reads CASSFEQSSGNTIYF. DNA for the CDR3: TGTGCCAGCAGCTTCGAACAGAGCTCTGGAAACACCATATATTTT.

This chain joins TRBV7-9 and TRBJ2-7, with 12 nucleotides matching TRBD1. There are 15 residues in the CDR3. Germline V gives CDR1 SEHNR, CDR2 FQNEAQ (reference sequence). Trimming took 7 bases from V and 3 from J; bases not matched to a gene: 7. DNA of the CDR3: TGTGCCAGCATCTCCGGGACAGGGGGCTTCTACGAGCAGTACTTC. This encodes CASISGTGGFYEQYF.

The chain recombines TRBV2 with TRBJ2-3, with TRBD2 identical over 11 bases. The ends lost 5 bases at V and 7 bases at J; junction bases unmatched: 11. The CDR3 is 16 amino acids. CDR1 and CDR2 (germline): SNHLY, FYNNEI. This CDR3 reads CASSQNLAGGIHTQYF. The CDR3 bases are TGTGCCAGCAGTCAGAACCTAGCGGGGGGCATCCATACGCAGTATTTT.